These 24 T cell receptor beta chains were sequenced from one sample in a study of T cells in Graves' hyperthyroidism and ophthalmopathy. TCR beta CDR3 regions were amplified from RNA. HTBI primers were used for first-round RT-PCR of the TCR CDR3. TCRdb fed the multiplex PCR reads into MiXCR, producing one record per CDR3 protein. Seen here are roughly 800,000 distinct CDR3 sequences, around 39% observed once, and the top ten hold over 8%. The sample was blood. The receptors here all came from a man aged 18 to 35 with Graves' hyperthyroidism.

This clonotype showed up many times. The chain has TRBV4-1 and TRBJ1-6; no firm D call. V lost 3 bases to trimming and J lost 8 bases, with 5 bases between them. Germline values: CDR1 MGHRA, CDR2 YSYEKL. This CDR3 spans 12 amino acids. In DNA form, the CDR3 reads TGCGCCAGCAGCCATAGCCATTCACCCCTCCACTTT. It encodes CASSHSHSPLHF.

The table lists this clonotype with many counts. This rearrangement joins TRBV25-1 to TRBJ1-1; the match to TRBD1 covers 7 bases. The V segment lost 5 bases and the J segment 2 bases; nucleotides outside the gene matches: 5. This CDR3 is built from 14 residues. Germline lookup yields CDR1 MGHDK and CDR2 SYGVNS. The CDR3 DNA reads TGTGCCAGCAGTAAGGACAGGTTAAACACTGAAGCTTTCTTT. Translated: CASSKDRLNTEAFF.

The chain employs TRBV9 and TRBJ2-5, with 8 positions matching TRBD1. Germline V CDR1 and CDR2: SGDLS, YYNGEE. The CDR3 sequence is 15 residues long. V lost 5 bases and J lost 4; bases outside the gene matches: 10. The CDR3 reads CASRNQGAGGETQYF. The DNA for the CDR3 is TGTGCCAGCAGAAACCAGGGGGCAGGGGGAGAGACCCAGTACTTC.

The chain is built from TRBV10-2 and TRBJ1-1, with D possibly matching TRBD1 (6 bases). The CDR3 loop spans 14 amino acids. V was shortened by 8 bases and J by 4 bases, with 17 bases between the two germline ends. Germline CDR1 WSHSY, CDR2 SAAADI. The CDR3 DNA reads TGCGCCAGCGTAGGGGGGGGAGGCGGCACTGAAGCTTTCTTT. Translated, it gives CASVGGGGGTEAFF.

V usage is TRBV4-1 and J usage is TRBJ1-5; TRBD1 is a possible D gene (6 bases). V was trimmed by 2 bases and J by 5 bases, leaving 10 bases between them. The CDR3 loop spans 14 amino acids. CDR1 MGHRA and CDR2 YSYEKL come from the germline V gene. The CDR3 region has the DNA TGCGCCAGCAGCCAACAGGGGTTAGATCAGCCCCAGCATTTT. Amino acid sequence: CASSQQGLDQPQHF.

With respect to this clonotype: A read error is possible here, since a much larger clone lies one base away. The chain has TRBV29-1 and TRBJ2-2, with D perhaps given as TRBD1 or TRBD2 (7 bases each). The germline gives CDR1 SQVTM, CDR2 ANQGSEA. V lost 7 bases to trimming and J lost 4 bases, with 19 bases between them. The CDR3 is 15 residues long. CDR3 sequence: CSAAGGEASTGELFF. CDR3 nucleotide sequence: TGCAGCGCCGCAGGGGGGGAGGCGAGCACCGGGGAGCTGTTTTTT.

This clonotype was picked up many times. The J gene is TRBJ2-7, the V gene TRBV25-1; TRBD2 is a possible D gene (5 bases). The CDR3 has 17 residues. Germline loops: CDR1 MGHDK, CDR2 SYGVNS. The V and J ends lost 0 bases and 0 bases respectively, with 15 bases between them. The CDR3 loop reads CASSEYFEGPSSYEQYF. For the CDR3, the DNA is TGTGCCAGCAGTGAATATTTCGAGGGCCCGAGCTCCTACGAGCAGTACTTC.

This chain connects TRBV11-2 to TRBJ1-1; D may be TRBD1 (5 bases). V was pared by 0 bases and J by 0 bases, with 8 bases between. The germline gives CDR1 SGHAT, CDR2 FQNNGV. The CDR3 has 15 residues. CDR3 sequence (DNA): TGTGCCAGCAGCTTAGAGGTCAGGGTGAACACTGAAGCTTTCTTT. It yields the protein CASSLEVRVNTEAFF.

This clonotype occurred many times. The chain has TRBV2 and TRBJ2-7; D not certain. V dropped 1 base and J dropped 0 bases, with 7 bases sitting between them. The length of the CDR3 is 14 residues. Germline V lookup: CDR1 SNHLY, CDR2 FYNNEI. Here the CDR3 DNA reads TGTGCCAGCAGTGAAGACAGAAGCTCCTACGAGCAGTACTTC. It translates to CASSEDRSSYEQYF. Based on the CDR3 plus reference TRBV2 and TRBJ2-7, the full variable domain is EPEVTQTPSHQVTQMGQEVILRCVPISNHLYFYWYRQILGQKVEFLVSFYNNEISEKSEIFDDQFSVERPDGSNFTLKIRSTKLEDSAMYFCASSEDRSSYEQYFGPGTRLTVT.

The chain recombines TRBV14 with TRBJ2-5; D is undetermined. CDR3 length equals 16 residues. Germline loops: CDR1 SGHDN, CDR2 FVKESK. Trimming took 1 base from V and 7 from J, leaving 19 bases between them. The CDR3 coding sequence is TGTGCCAGCAGCCAAGCAACGACCGCGTACCAAACGACCCAGTACTTC. Its protein is CASSQATTAYQTTQYF.

CDR3 residues: CASTPPQGAQEVGYTF. The DNA for the CDR3 is TGTGCCAGCACTCCTCCTCAGGGGGCGCAGGAGGTTGGCTACACCTTC. The chain is built from TRBV7-9 and TRBJ1-2, with 8 bases identical to TRBD1. This CDR3 is 16 amino acids long. The V and J ends lost 7 bases and 7 bases, in that order; junction bases with no gene match: 17. The germline V gene has CDR1 SEHNR and CDR2 FQNEAQ (reference sequence).

The chain combines TRBV9 with TRBJ2-5; D may be TRBD1 or TRBD2 (5 bases each). Trimming stripped 3 bases from V and 4 bases from J, with 13 bases between. CDR1 SGDLS and CDR2 YYNGEE come from the germline V gene. The CDR3 has 14 residues. In DNA form, the CDR3 reads TGTGCCAGCAGCGAGTCGGGGACGGGAGAGACCCAGTACTTC. As protein: CASSESGTGETQYF.

This clonotype has ten or more counts. The V and J genes are TRBV10-3 and TRBJ1-4, with D possibly matching TRBD1 (5 bases). This CDR3 region has 12 residues. V gave up 7 bases and J gave up 8 bases, with 11 bases separating them. Germline V lookup: CDR1 ENHRY, CDR2 SYGVKD. The CDR3 region has the DNA TGTGCCATCAAGGGACGGATGGAAAAACTGTTTTTT. This sequence encodes CAIKGRMEKLFF.

This clonotype was seen only a few times. V and J are TRBV9 and TRBJ2-7; 11 nucleotides match TRBD1. V lost 2 bases and J lost 4; bases outside the gene matches: 5. The CDR3 extends over 15 amino acids. From germline, CDR1 is SGDLS and CDR2 YYNGEE. The chain's CDR3 is CASSVGDRGSYEQYF. In DNA, the CDR3 is TGTGCCAGCAGCGTGGGGGACAGGGGGTCTTACGAGCAGTACTTC.

The chain couples TRBV6-6 to TRBJ1-4; D unclear. The germline V gene encodes CDR1 MNHNY and CDR2 SVGAGI (reference sequence). Trimming removed 10 bases from V and 0 bases from J, with 12 bases in between. There are 14 residues in the CDR3. CDR3 sequence: CATGAAATNEKLFF. As DNA, the CDR3 is TGTGCCACAGGAGCGGCGGCAACTAATGAAAAACTGTTTTTT.

The J gene is TRBJ2-7, the V gene TRBV29-1, with 8 nucleotides matching TRBD2. CDR1 is SQVTM, CDR2 ANQGSEA, per germline. V was pared by 8 bases and J by 3 bases, with 6 bases of the junction left unmatched. The CDR3 totals 12 residues. In DNA form, the CDR3 reads TGCAGCTCCTTCCGGGAGGGCTACGAGCAGTACTTC. As protein: CSSFREGYEQYF.

This clonotype was seen many times. The chain has TRBV24-1 and TRBJ1-4; D may be TRBD1 (6 bases). V shed 9 bases and J shed 2 bases, with 12 bases lying between them. Germline CDR1 KGHDR, CDR2 SFDVKD. The CDR3 is 14 amino acids. The CDR3 here is CATLRGLTNEKLFF. CDR3 coding DNA: TGTGCCACCCTGCGGGGGCTGACTAATGAAAAACTGTTTTTT.

The chain joins TRBV7-9 to TRBJ1-1, with 8 bases aligning to TRBD1. CDR1 and CDR2 (germline): SEHNR, FQNEAQ (reference sequence). This CDR3 region has 14 residues. The V and J ends lost 4 bases and 7 bases, in that order; junction bases with no gene match: 8. CDR3 sequence reads: CASSSDGQGGEAFF. CDR3 coding DNA: TGTGCCAGCAGCTCAGACGGACAGGGCGGTGAAGCTTTCTTT.

The sample holds a few counts of this clonotype. The J gene is TRBJ1-1, the V gene TRBV20-1, with D perhaps matching TRBD1 (6 bases). Trimming shortened V by 0 bases and J by 3 bases, and 11 bases separated the two germline ends. Germline V gene data show CDR1 as DFQATT and CDR2 as SNEGSKA (reference sequence). This CDR3 comprises 14 residues. CDR3 coding DNA: TGCAGTGCTAGAGATCCGTCAGGGGACACTGAAGCTTTCTTT. Protein: CSARDPSGDTEAFF.

The table lists this clonotype with a few counts. The V and J genes are TRBV6-5 and TRBJ2-5; 7 nucleotides align to TRBD1. Looked up from germline, CDR1 is MNHEY and CDR2 is SVGAGI. The CDR3 has 15 residues. The trim removed 4 bases at V and 2 bases at J, leaving 7 bases unmatched. Here the CDR3 reads CASSLTRGQQETQYF. The DNA of the CDR3 is TGTGCCAGCAGTTTAACTCGGGGACAGCAAGAGACCCAGTACTTC.

A few counts support this clonotype. The chain employs TRBV4-2 and TRBJ2-5; D gene uncertain. This CDR3 is 13 amino acids long. Germline loops: CDR1 LGHNA, CDR2 YNFKEQ. The germline V and J ends were trimmed by 3 bases and 5 bases, with 10 bases remaining between them. CDR3 sequence (DNA): TGTGCCAGCAGCCAGGATGGCAGCGAGACCCAGTACTTC. Protein: CASSQDGSETQYF.

The V and J genes are TRBV15 and TRBJ1-2, with TRBD1 as a possible D gene (6 bases). Germline V gives CDR1 LNHNV, CDR2 YYDKDF (reference sequence). V shed 3 bases and J shed 10 bases, with 9 bases lying between them. This CDR3 region has 11 residues. Here the CDR3 reads CATSSRGAYTF. The CDR3 bases are TGTGCCACCAGCAGTCGGGGGGCCTACACCTTC.

This clonotype has ten or more counts. The chain employs TRBV7-8 and TRBJ1-6, with no clear D. The CDR3 runs 12 residues. Germline CDR1 SGHVS, CDR2 FQNEAQ. Trimming took 8 bases from V and 16 from J, leaving 18 bases between them. CDR3 nucleotide sequence: TGTGCCAGCGGCCCCCCAGGCTCGAGACTCCACTTT. Protein: CASGPPGSRLHF.

Worth noting for this clonotype: A read error may produce the germline difference seen at one junction end. V and J are TRBV19 and TRBJ1-1; TRBD1 might be the D (6 bases). The CDR3 is 14 residues long. The germline CDR1 and CDR2 sequences are LNHDA and SQIVND (reference sequence). The CDR3 DNA follows: TGTGCCAGTAGGCCGGGACACAAGAACACTGAAGATTTCTTT. Protein: CASRPGHKNTEDFF.